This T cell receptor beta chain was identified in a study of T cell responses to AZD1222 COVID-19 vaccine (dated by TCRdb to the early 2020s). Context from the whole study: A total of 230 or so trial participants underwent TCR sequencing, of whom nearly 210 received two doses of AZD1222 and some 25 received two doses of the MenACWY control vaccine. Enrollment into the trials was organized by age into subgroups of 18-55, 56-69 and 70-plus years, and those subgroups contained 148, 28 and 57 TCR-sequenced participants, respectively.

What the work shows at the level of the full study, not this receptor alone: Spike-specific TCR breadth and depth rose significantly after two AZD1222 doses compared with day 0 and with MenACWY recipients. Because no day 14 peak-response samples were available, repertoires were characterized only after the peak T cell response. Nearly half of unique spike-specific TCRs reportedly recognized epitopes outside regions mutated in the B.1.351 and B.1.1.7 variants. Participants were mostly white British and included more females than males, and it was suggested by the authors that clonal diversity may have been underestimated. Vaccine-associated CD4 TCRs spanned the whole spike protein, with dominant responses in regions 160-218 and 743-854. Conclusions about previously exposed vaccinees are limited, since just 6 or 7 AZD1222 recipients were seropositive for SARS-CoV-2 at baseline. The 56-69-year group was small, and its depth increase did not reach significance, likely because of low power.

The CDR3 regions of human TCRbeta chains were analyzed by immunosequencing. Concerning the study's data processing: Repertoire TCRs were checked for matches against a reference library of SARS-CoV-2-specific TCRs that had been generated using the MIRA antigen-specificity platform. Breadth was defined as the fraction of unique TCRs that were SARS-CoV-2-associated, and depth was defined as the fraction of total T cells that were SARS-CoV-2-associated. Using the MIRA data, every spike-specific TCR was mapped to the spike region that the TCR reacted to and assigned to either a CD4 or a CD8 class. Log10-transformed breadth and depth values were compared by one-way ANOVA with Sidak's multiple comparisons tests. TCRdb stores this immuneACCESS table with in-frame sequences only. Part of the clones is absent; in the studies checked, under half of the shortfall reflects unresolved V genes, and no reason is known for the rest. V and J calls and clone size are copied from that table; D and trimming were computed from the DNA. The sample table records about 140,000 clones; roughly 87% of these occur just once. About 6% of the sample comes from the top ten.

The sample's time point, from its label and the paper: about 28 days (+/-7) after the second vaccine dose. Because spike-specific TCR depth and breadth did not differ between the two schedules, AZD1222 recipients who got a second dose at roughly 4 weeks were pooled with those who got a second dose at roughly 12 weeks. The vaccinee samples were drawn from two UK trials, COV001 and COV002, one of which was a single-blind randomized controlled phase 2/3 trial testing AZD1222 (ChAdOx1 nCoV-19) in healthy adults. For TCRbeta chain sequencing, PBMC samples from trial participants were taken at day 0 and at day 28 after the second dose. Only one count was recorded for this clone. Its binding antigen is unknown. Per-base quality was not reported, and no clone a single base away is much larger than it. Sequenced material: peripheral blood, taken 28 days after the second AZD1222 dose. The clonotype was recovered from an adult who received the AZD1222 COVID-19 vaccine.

The CDR3 region has the sequence CASSSKGLAYANTGELFF. The DNA sequence reads TGTGCCAGCAGCTCAAAGGGACTAGCGTACGCGAACACCGGGGAGCTGTTTTTT. Rearrangement joined TRBV7-2 to TRBJ2-2; 10 junctional bases match TRBD2. Its CDR3 holds 18 amino acids, cysteine through phenylalanine. Just CDR3 DNA is preserved here, 54 bases in frame from base 1. Trimming removed 4 bases from V and 0 bases from J; the gene matches leave 8 bases unexplained. CDR1 SGHTA and CDR2 FQGNSA were looked up in the germline V gene.